These 13 T cell receptor beta chains were sequenced from one sample in a study of Graves' ophthalmopathy and Graves' hyperthyroidism. RNA transcripts yielded amplified TCR beta CDR3 regions. After a first-round RT-PCR with HTBI primers, a second-round multiplex PCR was run. MiXCR was run by TCRdb on the multiplex PCR reads, yielding one entry per CDR3 protein. The sample lists 400,000 to 450,000 distinct CDR3 sequences; roughly 21% were seen once. What was sequenced was peripheral blood. The receptors here all came from a young woman with stable Graves' hyperthyroidism.

This clonotype appeared once. Just one base apart from a much larger clone, this may be a read error. The chain couples TRBV10-3 to TRBJ2-2, with D perhaps assigned TRBD1 or TRBD2 (6 bases each). CDR3 length: 16 amino acids. The germline CDR1 and CDR2 sequences are ENHRY and SYGVKD. CDR3 in amino acids: CAISESKGGMAGERFF. The CDR3 bases are TGTGCCATCAGTGAGTCGAAGGGGGGCATGGCCGGGGAGCGGTTTTTT.

This clonotype was seen at least ten times. The chain employs TRBV20-1 and TRBJ2-2, with D maybe TRBD1 (5 bases). V lost 3 bases to trimming and J lost 5 bases, with 16 bases between them. The germline gives CDR1 DFQATT, CDR2 SNEGSKA (reference sequence). The CDR3 runs to 15 residues. The DNA of the CDR3 is TGCAGTGCTAGGGGCCCCAACGACAGAACCGGGGAGCTGTTTTTT. Its translation: CSARGPNDRTGELFF.

This clonotype was observed many times. V and J are TRBV20-1 and TRBJ1-3, with 7 positions matching TRBD1. CDR3 length equals 17 residues. J gave up 0 bases and V 4 bases, and 12 bases lay outside the gene matches. Germline V gene lookup returns CDR1 DFQATT and CDR2 SNEGSKA (reference sequence). This chain's CDR3 is CSATIPSDRLSGNTIYF. CDR3 bases: TGCAGTGCTACAATACCTTCGGACAGGCTCTCTGGAAACACCATATATTTT.

This clonotype was seen ten or more times. This chain joins TRBV11-2 and TRBJ2-2, with 7 bases that match TRBD2. The CDR3 length is 16 residues. Unmatched junction bases numbered 9, after V lost 5 bases and J lost 3 bases. The germline CDR1 and CDR2 sequences are SGHAT and FQNNGV. The CDR3 sequence is CASSPRGGRYTGELFF. CDR3 bases: TGTGCCAGCAGCCCTCGGGGCGGGAGATACACCGGGGAGCTGTTTTTT.

This clonotype was counted many times. V and J are TRBV20-1 and TRBJ1-2, with D maybe TRBD1 (5 bases). The CDR3 has 14 residues. Germline V gives CDR1 DFQATT, CDR2 SNEGSKA (reference sequence). With 6 bases removed from V and 5 bases from J, the gap between germline ends came to 19 bases. The CDR3 DNA sequence: TGCAGTGCAAAAGCCGGGACCGTAAGATATGGCTACACCTTC. Translation: CSAKAGTVRYGYTF.

This clonotype was seen many times. The genes are TRBV30 and TRBJ2-7; TRBD1 matches at 8 bases. The germline V gene encodes CDR1 GTSNPN and CDR2 SVGIG (reference sequence). This CDR3 has 14 amino acids. V was clipped by 0 bases and J by 4 bases; unmatched bases: 5. For the CDR3, the DNA is TGTGCCTGGAGTGTCGGCAGGGGGCCATACGAGCAGTACTTC. This translates into CAWSVGRGPYEQYF.

The chain combines TRBV19 with TRBJ2-7; TRBD2 matches 10 bases. Germline V CDR1 and CDR2: LNHDA, SQIVND (reference sequence). Trimming removed 3 bases from V and 1 base from J; junction bases left unmatched: 9. This CDR3 region has 17 residues. CDR3 amino acids: CASSMRLAGEGSYEQYF. In DNA, the CDR3 is TGTGCCAGTAGTATGAGGCTAGCGGGAGAGGGTTCCTACGAGCAGTACTTC.

At least ten counts were recorded for this clonotype. The rearrangement joins TRBV10-1 to TRBJ1-5; 9 nucleotides agree with TRBD1. There are 15 residues in the CDR3. CDR1 WNHNN and CDR2 SYGVQD come from the germline V gene (reference sequence). The V and J ends lost 3 bases and 5 bases, in that order; junction bases with no gene match: 5. In DNA form, the CDR3 reads TGCGCCAGCAGTGACAGGGACAGGGAATATCAGCCCCAGCATTTT. Translating gives CASSDRDREYQPQHF.

The chain couples TRBV2 to TRBJ1-5; perhaps TRBD1 as D (5 bases). Germline CDR1 SNHLY, CDR2 FYNNEI. There are 14 residues in the CDR3. V was clipped by 10 bases and J by 3 bases, with 16 bases between them. CDR3 residues: CATGRREVNQPQHF. The CDR3, as DNA: TGTGCCACGGGACGCCGGGAGGTCAATCAGCCCCAGCATTTT.

This clonotype was recorded at least ten times. V gene TRBV7-2 combines with J gene TRBJ2-2, with 7 bases identical to TRBD2. After removal of 5 bases from V and 4 bases from J, the junction contained 4 bases not matched to a gene. The CDR3 consists of 14 residues. Germline CDR1 is SGHTA and CDR2 is FQGNSA. The CDR3 loop is CASSPPGGTGELFF. The DNA of the CDR3 is TGTGCCAGCAGCCCCCCGGGGGGCACCGGGGAGCTGTTTTTT.

This clonotype was detected many times. This chain connects TRBV20-1 to TRBJ2-5; 10 positions match TRBD2. The CDR3 has 16 amino acids. CDR1 and CDR2 from the germline V gene are DFQATT and SNEGSKA (reference sequence). Unmatched junction bases numbered 6, after V lost 2 bases and J lost 0 bases. The CDR3 is CSARRPGLAYQETQYF. As DNA, the CDR3 is TGCAGTGCTAGACGCCCGGGACTAGCGTACCAAGAGACCCAGTACTTC.

V gene TRBV5-1 combines with J gene TRBJ2-7, with 8 bases fitting TRBD1. The V segment lost 3 bases and the J segment 2 bases; nucleotides outside the gene matches: 4. This CDR3 contains 14 residues. Per germline, CDR1 SGHRS and CDR2 YFSETQ. The CDR3 loop is CASSSGQVTYEQYF. The CDR3 bases are TGCGCCAGCAGCTCGGGACAGGTAACCTACGAGCAGTACTTC.

This clonotype was seen repeatedly, ten times or more. V usage is TRBV2 and J usage is TRBJ2-7; maybe TRBD1 (5 bases). The J call may be wrong; the DNA end is better matched by TRBJ2-5. This CDR3 spans 13 amino acids. The germline CDR1 and CDR2 sequences are SNHLY and FYNNEI. The CDR3 region has the DNA TGTGCCAGCACTAGAACGACAGCTTCGACCCAGTACTTC. It translates to CASTRTTASTQYF.